This T cell receptor beta chain was sequenced in a study of T cell responses to AZD1222 COVID-19 vaccine. Germline CDR1 is SGHTA and CDR2 is FQGNSA. The V end was cut by 4 bases, the J end by 2 bases, with 10 bases between. The CDR3 consists of 14 residues. TCRdb keeps only in-frame clones here, not all; method: immunoSEQ multiplex PCR. Of 95,000 to 100,000 clones listed, 85% to 90% are singletons. This TCR came from an adult in good health. The chain couples TRBV7-2 to TRBJ2-3; possibly TRBD1 or TRBD2 for D (5 bases each). Material: peripheral blood, obtained on day 0 of AZD1222 vaccination. CDR3 in amino acids: CASSWDGPTDTQYF. The CDR3 DNA is TGTGCCAGCAGCTGGGACGGGCCCACAGATACGCAGTATTTT.